This TCR beta chain was documented in a study of radiation and T cells in renal cell carcinoma. Study summary: Nephrectomy followed 15 Gy stereotactic body radiation by 4 weeks.

General study results and limits: From baseline, blood top tumor clonotypes peaked at 2 weeks post-radiation.

CDR1 MNHEY and CDR2 SVGAGI come from the germline V gene. Trimming removed 4 bases from V and 8 bases from J; junction bases left unmatched: 6. The CDR3 runs to 14 residues. In its sample, this clone was seen once. What it recognizes is unknown. As to time point: blood 2 weeks post-SBRT. The treatment denotes: 15 Gy SBRT to primary tumor, nephrectomy 4 weeks later. After SBRT, blood was collected at 2 and 4 weeks, plus baseline. The patient's renal cell carcinoma had clear cell pathology. Repertoires were generated with immunoSEQ multiplex PCR, while TCRdb's copy carries only in-frame clones and drops some. The sample records about 130,000 clones, around 90% being singletons.

V usage is TRBV6-5 and J usage is TRBJ1-5; 9 bases are shared with TRBD1. Here the sequenced sample was blood, taken from a patient whose treatment included radiotherapy and nephrectomy. The source is a woman between 65 and 79 years old with renal cell carcinoma. CDR3 amino acids: CASSWGQGGKPQHF. In DNA, the CDR3 is TGTGCCAGCAGTTGGGGACAGGGAGGAAAGCCCCAGCATTTT.